This TCR beta chain was sequenced for a study of CD8+CD57+ T cells in acquired aplastic anemia. Study summary: There were roughly 11 million reads, on average, for CD4+ cells from healthy donors. Findings and caveats of the study: Found in both controls and patients were around 29 CD8+ CDR3 sequences.

Concerning this clonotype itself: Antigen unknown. Its ends do not fully match the called genes, so a read error is possible.

Genomic DNA, serving as template, underwent TCR beta VDJ and CDR3 profiling. One entry per CDR3 protein results from TCRdb running MiXCR on the reads. The repertoire holds about 180,000 distinct CDR3 sequences, with about half as singletons. The sequencing input was sorted CD4+, CD8+, or CD8+CD57+ T cells (not recorded which) from PBMCs. The TCR originated in a human donor in good health.

CDR3 sequence reads: CTSSLSQNYGYTF. CDR3 DNA: TGCACCAGCAGCTTGTCGCAGAACTATGGCTACACCTTC. The chain couples TRBV5-1 to TRBJ1-2; no firm D call. CDR1 and CDR2 from the germline V gene are SGHRS and YFSETQ. This CDR3 has 13 amino acids.